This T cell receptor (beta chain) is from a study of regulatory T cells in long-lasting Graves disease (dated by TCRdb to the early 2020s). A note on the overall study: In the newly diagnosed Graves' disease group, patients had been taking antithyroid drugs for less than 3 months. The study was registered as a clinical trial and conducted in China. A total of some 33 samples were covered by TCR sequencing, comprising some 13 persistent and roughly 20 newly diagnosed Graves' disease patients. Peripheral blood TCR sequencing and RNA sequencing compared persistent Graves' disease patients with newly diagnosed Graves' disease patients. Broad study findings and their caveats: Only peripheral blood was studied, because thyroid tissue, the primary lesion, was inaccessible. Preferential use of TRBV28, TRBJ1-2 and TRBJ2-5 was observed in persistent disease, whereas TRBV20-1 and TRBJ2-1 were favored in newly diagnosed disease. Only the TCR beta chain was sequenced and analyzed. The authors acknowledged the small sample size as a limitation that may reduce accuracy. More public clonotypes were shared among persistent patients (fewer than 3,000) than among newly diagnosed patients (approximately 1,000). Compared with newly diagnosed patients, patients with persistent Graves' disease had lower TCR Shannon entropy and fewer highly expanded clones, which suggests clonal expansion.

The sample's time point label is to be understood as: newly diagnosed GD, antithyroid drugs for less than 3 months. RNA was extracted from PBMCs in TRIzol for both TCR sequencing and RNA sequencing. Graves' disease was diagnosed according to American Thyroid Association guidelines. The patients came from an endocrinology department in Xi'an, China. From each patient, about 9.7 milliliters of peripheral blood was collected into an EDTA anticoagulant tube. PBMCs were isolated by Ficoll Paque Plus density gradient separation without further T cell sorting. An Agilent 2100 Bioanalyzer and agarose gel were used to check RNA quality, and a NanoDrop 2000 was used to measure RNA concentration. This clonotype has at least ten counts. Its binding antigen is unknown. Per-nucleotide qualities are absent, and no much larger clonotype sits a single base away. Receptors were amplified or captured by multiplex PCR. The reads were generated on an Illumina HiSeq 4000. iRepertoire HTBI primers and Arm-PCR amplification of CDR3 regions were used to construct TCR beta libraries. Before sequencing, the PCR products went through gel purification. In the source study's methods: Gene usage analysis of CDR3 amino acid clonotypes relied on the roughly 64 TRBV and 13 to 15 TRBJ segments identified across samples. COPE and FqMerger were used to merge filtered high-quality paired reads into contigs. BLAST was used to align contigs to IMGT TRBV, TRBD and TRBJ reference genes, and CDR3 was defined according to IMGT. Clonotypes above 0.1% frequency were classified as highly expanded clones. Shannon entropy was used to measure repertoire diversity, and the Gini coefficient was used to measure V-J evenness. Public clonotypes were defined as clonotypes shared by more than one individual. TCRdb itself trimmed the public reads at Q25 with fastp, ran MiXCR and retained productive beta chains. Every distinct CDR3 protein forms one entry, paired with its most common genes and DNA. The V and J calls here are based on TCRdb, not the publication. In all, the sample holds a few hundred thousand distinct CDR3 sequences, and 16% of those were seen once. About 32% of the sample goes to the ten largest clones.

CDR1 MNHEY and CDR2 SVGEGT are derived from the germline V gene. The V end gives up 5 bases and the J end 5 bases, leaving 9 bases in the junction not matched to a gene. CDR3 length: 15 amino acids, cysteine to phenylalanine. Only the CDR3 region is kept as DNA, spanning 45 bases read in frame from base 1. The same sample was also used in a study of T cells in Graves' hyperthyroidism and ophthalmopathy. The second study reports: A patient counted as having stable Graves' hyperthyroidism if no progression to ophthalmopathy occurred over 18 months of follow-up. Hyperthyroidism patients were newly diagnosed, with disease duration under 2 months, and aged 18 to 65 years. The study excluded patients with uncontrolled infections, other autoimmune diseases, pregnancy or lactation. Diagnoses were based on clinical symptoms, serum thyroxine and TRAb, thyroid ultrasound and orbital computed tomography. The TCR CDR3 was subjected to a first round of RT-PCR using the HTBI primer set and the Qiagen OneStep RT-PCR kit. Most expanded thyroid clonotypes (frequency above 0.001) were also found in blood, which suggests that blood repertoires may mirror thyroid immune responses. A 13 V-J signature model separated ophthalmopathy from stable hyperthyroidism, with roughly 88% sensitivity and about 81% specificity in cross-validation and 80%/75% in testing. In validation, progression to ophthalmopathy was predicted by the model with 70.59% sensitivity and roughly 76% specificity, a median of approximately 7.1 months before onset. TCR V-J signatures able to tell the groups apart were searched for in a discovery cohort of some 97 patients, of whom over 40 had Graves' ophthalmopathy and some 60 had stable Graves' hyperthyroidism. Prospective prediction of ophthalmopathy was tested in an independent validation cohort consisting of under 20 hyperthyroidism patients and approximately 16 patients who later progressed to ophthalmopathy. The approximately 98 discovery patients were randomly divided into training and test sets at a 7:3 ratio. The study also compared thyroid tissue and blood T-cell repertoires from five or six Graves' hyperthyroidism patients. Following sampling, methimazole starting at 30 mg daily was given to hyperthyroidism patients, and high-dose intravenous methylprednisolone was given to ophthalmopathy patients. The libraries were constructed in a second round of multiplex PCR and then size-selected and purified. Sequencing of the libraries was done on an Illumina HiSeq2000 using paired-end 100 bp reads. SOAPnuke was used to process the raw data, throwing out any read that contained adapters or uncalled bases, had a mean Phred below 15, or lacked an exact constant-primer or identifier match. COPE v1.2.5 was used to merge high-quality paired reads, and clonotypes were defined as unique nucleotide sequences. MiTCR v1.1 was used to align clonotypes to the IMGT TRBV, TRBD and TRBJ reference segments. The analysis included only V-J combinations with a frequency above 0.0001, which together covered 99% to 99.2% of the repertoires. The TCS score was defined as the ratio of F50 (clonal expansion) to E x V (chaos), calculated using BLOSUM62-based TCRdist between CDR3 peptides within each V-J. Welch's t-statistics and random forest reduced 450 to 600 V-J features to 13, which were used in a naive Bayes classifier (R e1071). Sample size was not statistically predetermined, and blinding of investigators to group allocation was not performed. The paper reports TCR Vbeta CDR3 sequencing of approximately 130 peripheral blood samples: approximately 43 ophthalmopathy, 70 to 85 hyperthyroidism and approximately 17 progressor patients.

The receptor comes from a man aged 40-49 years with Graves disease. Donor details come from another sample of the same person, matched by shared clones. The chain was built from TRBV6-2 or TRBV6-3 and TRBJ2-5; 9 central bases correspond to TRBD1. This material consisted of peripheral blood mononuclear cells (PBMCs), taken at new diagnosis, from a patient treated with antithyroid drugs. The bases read TGTGCCAGCAGTGAAACAGGGGGCTTATTTGAGACCCAGTACTTC. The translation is CASSETGGLFETQYF.